Here is one TCR beta chain with its context. Its cognate antigen is unknown. All donors were Caucasian adults living in Nashville, Tennessee. Repertoires were generated with immunoSEQ multiplex PCR, while TCRdb's copy carries only in-frame clones and drops some. The sample carries around 2.1 million clones, approximately 96% recorded once. The data belong to a study of shared clonotypes between healthy human individuals. Across the whole study: Per donor, CD8 memory used one plate, CD8 naive used two, CD4 memory used three and CD4 naive used three. Study observations and caveats: Sequencing of the sorted subsets was shown by rarefaction to be incomplete despite large depth. In this cohort, only blood was sampled, and tissue repertoires likely differ.

The CDR3 is 12 amino acids. V shed 3 bases and J shed 5 bases, with 8 bases lying between them. Per the germline V gene, CDR1 is MGHRA and CDR2 is YSYEKL. The receptor was derived from a man aged 18 to 35 in good health. The chain employs TRBV4-1 and TRBJ2-7; D not certain. Material for sequencing was naive CD4+ T cells sorted from blood. Indicated subset: CD45RA+ positively selected. CDR3 loop: CASSQISDEQYF. CDR3 nucleotide sequence: TGCGCCAGCAGCCAGATTAGTGACGAGCAGTACTTC.